The rows below give T cell receptor beta chains drawn from one sample of a study of T cells in Graves' hyperthyroidism and ophthalmopathy. TCRdb re-called the multiplex PCR reads through MiXCR, storing one row per CDR3 protein. The sample includes under 700,000 distinct CDR3 sequences, around 17% of them seen just once. Material for sequencing was blood. All receptors derive from a woman in her late teens or twenties with Graves' hyperthyroidism. CDR3s include the opening cysteine and the closing phenylalanine or tryptophan. Expanded clones are given a class, and other clones once, few, many or no size at all.

v_call	j_call	clone_size	cdr3_aa
TRBV5-1	TRBJ1-5	few	CASSEGPTGVGQPQHF
TRBV5-8	TRBJ2-7	many	CASSFEDGGEQYF
TRBV5-1	TRBJ2-7	few	CASRTNSGRSSYEQYF
TRBV29-1	TRBJ2-7	NA	CSVGPARGPYEQYF
TRBV20-1	TRBJ1-1	many	CSAASLVGKTEAFF
TRBV27	TRBJ2-7	few	CASSLPGAYEQYF
TRBV5-4	TRBJ1-1	few	CASSLVGVGTEAFF
TRBV27	TRBJ2-5	NA	CASSYGAQGKGAQYF
TRBV6-2/TRBV6-3	TRBJ1-5	many	CASSYSDQPQHF
TRBV3-1	TRBJ2-3	many	CASSQVRKGQRTDTQYF
TRBV15	TRBJ2-1	few	CATSRGEDEQFF
TRBV6-2/TRBV6-3	TRBJ1-2	many	CASSPGLNYGYTF
TRBV29-1	TRBJ2-6	NA	CSATGPGANVLTF
TRBV2	TRBJ2-1	once	CASSRDGGTYNEQFF
TRBV7-2	TRBJ1-1	many	CASSPGPGNTEAFF
TRBV7-9	TRBJ1-2	few	CASSLARAGPFNYGYTF
TRBV5-8	TRBJ1-6	few	CASSRGQGHSPLHF
TRBV5-1	TRBJ2-1	few	CASSLGGTRALAEQFF
TRBV7-9	TRBJ1-4	NA	CASTIGGSEKLFF
TRBV9	TRBJ2-3	NA	CASSRERGFWGTDTQYF
TRBV7-2	TRBJ2-3	few	CASSLVSGDTDTQYF
TRBV9	TRBJ1-6	NA	CASSPSRDRSPLHF
TRBV30	TRBJ2-5	NA	CACEMGPYGEETQYF
TRBV28	TRBJ2-1	many	CGTISTTVNEQFF
TRBV29-1	TRBJ2-4	few	CSVAVGQNKNIQYF
TRBV11-2	TRBJ2-2	many	CASSTRVLNTGELFF
TRBV29-1	TRBJ1-2	NA	CSVGSGLRDGYTF
TRBV7-8	TRBJ1-2	NA	CASSLTRVADPYGYTF
TRBV7-2	TRBJ1-5	many	CASSLVRDQPQHF
TRBV5-1	TRBJ2-6	NA	CASSRGQTHSGANVLTF
TRBV6-2/TRBV6-3	TRBJ2-3	NA	CASSYTVDRGLTDTQYF
TRBV20-1	TRBJ2-5	few	CSAEDRVGQTQYF
TRBV27	TRBJ1-1	many	CASSSRSGWANTEAFF
TRBV24-1	TRBJ2-5	NA	CATSDPGLGETQYF
TRBV11-2	TRBJ2-5	many	CASSLDSGGETQYF
TRBV5-1	TRBJ2-7	few	CASSLTSGREIDSYEQYF
TRBV6-1	TRBJ1-3	few	CASHTGPPSSGNTIYF
TRBV18	TRBJ1-1	many	CASGEGPNTEAFF
TRBV10-3	TRBJ1-1	few	CAISDSGPGNTEAFF
TRBV29-1	TRBJ1-2	NA	CSVEIGQMGYTF
TRBV7-9	TRBJ1-2	NA	CASSVAWTGVNYGYTF
TRBV29-1	TRBJ2-3	many	CSVVLAVPSTDTQYF
TRBV28	TRBJ1-5	NA	CASSFLGIQPQHF
TRBV19	TRBJ2-1	many	CASSIEGTSGRNEQFF
TRBV20-1	TRBJ2-3	few	CSASGGAGDTQYF
TRBV3-1	TRBJ1-2	few	CASSWAYGYTF
TRBV10-3	TRBJ2-2	NA	CAISVISGTSTGELFF
TRBV20-1	TRBJ2-3	NA	CSARAQADTQYF
TRBV7-7	TRBJ2-7	many	CASSSGARGEQYF
TRBV7-2	TRBJ2-1	many	CASSLSSVGQGGYNEQFF
TRBV7-2	TRBJ1-6	many	CASSLLLSSYNSPLHF
TRBV30	TRBJ2-4	NA	CAWSRGVSDIQYF
TRBV11-2	TRBJ1-1	NA	CASSLRTDLYRTEAFF
TRBV2	TRBJ1-2	many	CASSEGQGARGYTF
TRBV6-1	TRBJ2-7	NA	CASSGASGSSYEQYF
TRBV15	TRBJ2-2	NA	CATSGPGQWNTGELFF
TRBV5-1	TRBJ2-1	many	CASSDRSYNEQFF